This T cell receptor beta chain stems from a study of monozygotic twins with inflammatory bowel disease. Note on this clonotype: What it binds is unknown.

Sampling involved one blood draw (2.5 ml) for every donor. Study conclusions and caveats: There were differing immunosuppressive treatments, which may have added variability to patient repertoires. IBD patients share fewer clonotypes with other people than healthy twins do, especially with disease activity.

TCRdb re-called the 5' RACE reads; one entry per CDR3 protein, DNA not given. This table lists approximately 400,000 distinct CDR3 sequences. Germline V gene lookup returns CDR1 KGHDR and CDR2 SFDVKD. This CDR3 spans 13 amino acids. The TCR was taken from a human donor with ulcerative colitis or Crohn's disease, or a healthy co-twin of an affected twin (not recorded which). What was sequenced was blood. The chain joins TRBV24-1 to TRBJ2-5; the D call from TCRdb, TRBD1, cannot be confirmed without DNA. CDR3 amino acids: CATSGSGLETQYF.